The T cell receptor beta chain described here comes from a study of blood T cell repertoires in COVID-19. Study context: Sample material is recorded as cDNA or gDNA derived from T cells, B-cell-depleted T cells, or PBMCs.

Cohorts were based on clinical histories the participants reported. The repertoire was sequenced with immunoSEQ multiplex PCR; TCRdb's copy has only in-frame clones and lacks some. Of around 200,000 clones in the sample, 80% were seen once. The sequence was collected from a middle-aged woman with acute COVID-19. The specimen was PBMCs or T cells enriched from blood (not recorded which).

The CDR3 DNA is TGTGCCAGCAGATGGGGGGAGACTGAAGCTTTCTTT. This translates into CASRWGETEAFF. The V and J genes are TRBV27 and TRBJ1-1; TRBD1 is a possible D gene (5 bases). In germline, CDR1 is MNHEY, CDR2 SMNVEV (reference sequence). The CDR3 length is 12 residues. Trimming removed 6 bases from V and 5 bases from J, with 10 bases in between.